This T cell receptor beta chain was sequenced in a study of human T cells and chemical hapten exposure. Indicated time point: patch test 1, 2 weeks after DPC sensitization. As for treatment: therapeutic diphenylcyclopropenone sensitization with weekly scalp DPC. Germline V CDR1 and CDR2: ENHRY, SYGVKD. V lost 8 bases to trimming and J lost 6 bases; unmatched junction nucleotides: 10. The CDR3 runs to 14 residues. Via MiXCR, TCRdb re-called the RACE reads, giving one row per CDR3 protein. The sample gives a few hundred thousand distinct CDR3 sequences, approximately 4.4% of which show up once; 2% to 2.5% is in the top ten. Comments on this clonotype: What it binds is unknown.

Study findings and constraints: TCRs above 1 in 1000 frequency stayed constant with DPC sensitization.

The source is a woman aged 45-65 years with alopecia areata. Some clones in this sample may be carry-over from other donors' samples. The V gene is TRBV10-3, the J gene TRBJ1-5; 7 bases are shared with TRBD1. The sequenced sample was whole blood, obtained in connection with sensitization to the hapten diphenylcyclopropenone (DPC). The CDR3 region is CAIGIDRDGQPQHF. CDR3 sequence (DNA): TGTGCCATCGGGATAGACAGGGACGGTCAGCCCCAGCATTTT.